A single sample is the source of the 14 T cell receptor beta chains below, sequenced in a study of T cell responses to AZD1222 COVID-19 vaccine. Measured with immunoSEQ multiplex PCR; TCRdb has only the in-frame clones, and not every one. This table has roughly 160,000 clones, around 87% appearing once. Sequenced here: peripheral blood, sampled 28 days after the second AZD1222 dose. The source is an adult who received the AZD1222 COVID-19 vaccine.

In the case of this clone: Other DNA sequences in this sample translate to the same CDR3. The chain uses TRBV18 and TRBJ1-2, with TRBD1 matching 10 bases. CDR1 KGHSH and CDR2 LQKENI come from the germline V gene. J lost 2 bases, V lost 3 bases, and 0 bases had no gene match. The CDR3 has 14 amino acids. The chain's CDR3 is CASSPDRGNYGYTF. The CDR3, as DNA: TGTGCCAGCTCACCGGACAGGGGGAACTATGGCTACACCTTC.

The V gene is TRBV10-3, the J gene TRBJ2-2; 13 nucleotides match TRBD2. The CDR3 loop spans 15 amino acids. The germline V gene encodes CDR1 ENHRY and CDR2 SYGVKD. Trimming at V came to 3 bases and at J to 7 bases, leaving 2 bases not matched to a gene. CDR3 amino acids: CAISERTSGGGELFF. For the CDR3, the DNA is TGTGCCATCAGTGAAAGGACTAGCGGGGGCGGGGAGCTGTTTTTT.

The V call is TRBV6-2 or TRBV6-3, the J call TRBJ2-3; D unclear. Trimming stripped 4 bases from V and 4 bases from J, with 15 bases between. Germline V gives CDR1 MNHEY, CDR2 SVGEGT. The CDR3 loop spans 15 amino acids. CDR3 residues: CASSSPTPGADTQYF. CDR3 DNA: TGTGCCAGCAGTTCCCCTACCCCGGGTGCAGATACGCAGTATTTT.

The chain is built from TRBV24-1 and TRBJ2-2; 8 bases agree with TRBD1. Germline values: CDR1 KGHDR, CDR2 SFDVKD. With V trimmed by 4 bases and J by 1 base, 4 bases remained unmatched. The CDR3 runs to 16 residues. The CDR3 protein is CATSDAGTGNTGELFF. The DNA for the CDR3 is TGTGCCACCAGTGACGCCGGGACAGGGAACACCGGGGAGCTGTTTTTT.

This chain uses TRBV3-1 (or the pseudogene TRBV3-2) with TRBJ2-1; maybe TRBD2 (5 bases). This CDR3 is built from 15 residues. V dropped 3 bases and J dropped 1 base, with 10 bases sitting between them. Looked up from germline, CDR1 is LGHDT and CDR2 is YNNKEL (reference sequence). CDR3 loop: CASSHIRGSYNEQFF. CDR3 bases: TGTGCCAGCAGCCATATACGGGGTTCCTACAATGAGCAGTTCTTC.

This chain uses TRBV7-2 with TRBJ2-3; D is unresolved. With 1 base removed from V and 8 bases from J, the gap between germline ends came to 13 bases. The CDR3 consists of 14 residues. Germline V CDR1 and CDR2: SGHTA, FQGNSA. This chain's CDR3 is CASSLEPAAATQYF. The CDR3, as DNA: TGTGCCAGCAGCTTAGAACCCGCCGCCGCTACGCAGTATTTT. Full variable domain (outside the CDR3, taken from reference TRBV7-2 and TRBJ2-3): GAGVSQSPSNKVTEKGKDVELRCDPISGHTALYWYRQSLGQGLEFLIYFQGNSAPDKSGLPSDRFSAERTGGSVSTLTIQRTQQEDSAVYLCASSLEPAAATQYFGPGTRLTVL.

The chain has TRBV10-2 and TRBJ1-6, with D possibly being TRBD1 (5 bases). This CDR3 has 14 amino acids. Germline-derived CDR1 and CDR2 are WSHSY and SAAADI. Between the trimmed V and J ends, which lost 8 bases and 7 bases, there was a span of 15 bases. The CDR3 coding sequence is TGCGCCAGCGGCCCCCCGGGACTAAATTCACCCCTCCACTTT. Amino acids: CASGPPGLNSPLHF.

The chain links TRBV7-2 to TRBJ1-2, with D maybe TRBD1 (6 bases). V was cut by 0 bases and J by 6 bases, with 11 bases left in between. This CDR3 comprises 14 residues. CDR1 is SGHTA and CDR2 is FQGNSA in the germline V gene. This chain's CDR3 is CASSLARGTNGYTF. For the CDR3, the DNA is TGTGCCAGCAGCTTAGCTAGGGGGACGAATGGCTACACCTTC.

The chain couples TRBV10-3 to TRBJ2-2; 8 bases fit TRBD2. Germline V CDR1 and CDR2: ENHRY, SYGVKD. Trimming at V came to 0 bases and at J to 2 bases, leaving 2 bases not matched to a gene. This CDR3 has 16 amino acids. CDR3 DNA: TGTGCCATCAGTGAGTCCCGGGGGGGTAACACCGGGGAGCTGTTTTTT. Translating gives CAISESRGGNTGELFF.

The DNA for the CDR3 is TGTGCCAGCAGTGGAAGGACCTTCCCGCGGTGGCAGCCCCAGCATTTT. Translating gives CASSGRTFPRWQPQHF. The chain couples TRBV6-1 to TRBJ1-5; D is unclear. With 4 bases removed from V and 7 bases from J, the gap between germline ends came to 20 bases. CDR1 is MNHNS and CDR2 is SASEGT in the germline V gene. This CDR3 has 16 amino acids.

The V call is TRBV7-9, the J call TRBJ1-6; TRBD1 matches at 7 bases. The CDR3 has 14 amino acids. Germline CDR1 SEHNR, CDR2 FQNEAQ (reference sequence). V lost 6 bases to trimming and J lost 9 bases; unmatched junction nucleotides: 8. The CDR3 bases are TGTGCCAGCAGGTCCAGGACAGGTTCTTCACCCCTCCACTTT. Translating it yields CASRSRTGSSPLHF.

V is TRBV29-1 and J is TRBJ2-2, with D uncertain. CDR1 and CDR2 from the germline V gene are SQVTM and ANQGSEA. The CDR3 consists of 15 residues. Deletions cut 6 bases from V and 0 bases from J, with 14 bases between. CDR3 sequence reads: CSVTTRATNTGELFF. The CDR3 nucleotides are TGCAGCGTCACGACGCGAGCGACGAACACCGGGGAGCTGTTTTTT.

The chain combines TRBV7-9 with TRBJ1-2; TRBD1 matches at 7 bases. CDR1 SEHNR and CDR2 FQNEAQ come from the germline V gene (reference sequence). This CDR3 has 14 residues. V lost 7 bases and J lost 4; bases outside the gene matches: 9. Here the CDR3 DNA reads TGTGCCAGCACCGGGGGACAGCCCCTCTATGGCTACACCTTC. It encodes CASTGGQPLYGYTF.

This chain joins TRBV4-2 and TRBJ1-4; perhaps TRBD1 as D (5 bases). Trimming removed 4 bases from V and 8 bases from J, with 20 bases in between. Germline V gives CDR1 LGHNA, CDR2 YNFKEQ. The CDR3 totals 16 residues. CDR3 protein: CASSLNAGRANEKLFF. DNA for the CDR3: TGTGCCAGCAGCCTCAACGCGGGACGGGCGAACGAAAAACTGTTTTTT.